Presented here are 15 T cell receptor beta chains from one specimen sequenced in a study of cytomegalovirus exposure and HLA in healthy donors. 60 Vbeta and 13 Jbeta primers were used in PCR. Clones were sequenced by immunoSEQ multiplex PCR, and TCRdb holds only the in-frame ones, with some missing. Of about 110,000 clones listed, more than 65% were seen once; the top ten hold 10% to 15%. The material sequenced was PBMCs. Receptors originate from a young man in good health and CMV-seropositive.

This clone has a handful of counts. The V and J genes are TRBV29-1 and TRBJ2-1; TRBD2 matches 14 bases. The germline gives CDR1 SQVTM, CDR2 ANQGSEA. J was trimmed by 6 bases and V by 4 bases; bases with no gene match: 2. CDR3 length equals 14 residues. The CDR3 DNA follows: TGCAGCGTTGCCGGACTAGCGGGGGGCAATGAGCAGTTCTTC. Its protein product is CSVAGLAGGNEQFF.

The V gene is TRBV2, the J gene TRBJ2-1; possibly TRBD1 for D (5 bases). V lost 1 base and J lost 7, with 17 bases in between. This CDR3 region has 16 residues. Germline V gene lookup returns CDR1 SNHLY and CDR2 FYNNEI. CDR3 nucleotide sequence: TGTGCCAGCAGTGAAGGGAGAACTTTACCAGGGAATGAGCAGTTCTTC. The encoded protein is CASSEGRTLPGNEQFF. Together with reference TRBV2 and TRBJ2-1, the CDR3 gives the full variable domain: EPEVTQTPSHQVTQMGQEVILRCVPISNHLYFYWYRQILGQKVEFLVSFYNNEISEKSEIFDDQFSVERPDGSNFTLKIRSTKLEDSAMYFCASSEGRTLPGNEQFFGPGTRLTVL.

The rearrangement links TRBV15 to TRBJ2-1, with 7 nucleotides matching TRBD1. Germline V lookup: CDR1 LNHNV, CDR2 YYDKDF (reference sequence). V dropped 4 bases and J dropped 2; count of bases not matched to a gene: 5. The CDR3 is made up of 15 amino acids. The DNA of the CDR3 is TGTGCCACCAGCATTCAGGGGGTCACCTACAATGAGCAGTTCTTC. This translates into CATSIQGVTYNEQFF.

J is TRBJ1-1 and V is TRBV30, with TRBD1 identical over 8 bases. Germline V gene sequence: CDR1 GTSNPN, CDR2 SVGIG (reference sequence). V lost 2 bases to trimming and J lost 5 bases; unmatched junction nucleotides: 4. The CDR3 spans 13 residues. CDR3 DNA sequence: TGTGCCTGGAGTCTATGGACAGGGACTGAAGCTTTCTTT. This codes for CAWSLWTGTEAFF.

This clone was found a few times. This chain links TRBV13 with TRBJ1-2, with D tentatively TRBD1 (5 bases). Trimming took off 5 bases at V and 4 bases at J, with 17 bases between the two ends. Germline loops: CDR1 PRHDT, CDR2 FYEKMQ (reference sequence). The CDR3 loop spans 15 amino acids. DNA for the CDR3: TGTGCCAGCAGCATACCCTGGGCAGGGCCCTATGGCTACACCTTC. This sequence encodes CASSIPWAGPYGYTF.

The gene calls are TRBV11-2 and TRBJ2-3; D is unclear. The CDR3 length is 16 residues. Germline CDR1 is SGHAT and CDR2 is FQNNGV. Deletions cut 5 bases from V and 4 bases from J, with 19 bases between. CDR3 residues: CASSQLVVRRSDTQYF. The CDR3 DNA follows: TGTGCCAGCAGCCAGCTAGTAGTCCGTCGGTCAGATACGCAGTATTTT. Drawing the rest from reference TRBV11-2 and TRBJ2-3, the complete variable domain is EAGVAQSPRYKIIEKRQSVAFWCNPISGHATLYWYQQILGQGPKLLIQFQNNGVVDDSQLPKDRFSAERLKGVDSTLKIQPAKLEDSAVYLCASSQLVVRRSDTQYFGPGTRLTVL.

The chain is built from TRBV28 and TRBJ2-7; tentative D call: TRBD1 (7 bases). Trimming pared 9 bases from V and 4 bases from J, leaving 25 bases between. Looked up from germline, CDR1 is MDHEN and CDR2 is SYDVKM. The CDR3 spans 16 residues. In DNA, the CDR3 is TGTGCCAGTCTTCCAGGGGGAGGTGCCCCAAGGTACGAGCAGTACTTC. This encodes CASLPGGGAPRYEQYF.

This chain connects TRBV6-6 to TRBJ1-5; a possible D gene is TRBD1 (6 bases). CDR3 size: 15 residues. V gave up 3 bases and J gave up 6 bases, with 15 bases separating them. Germline V gives CDR1 MNHNY, CDR2 SVGAGI (reference sequence). The CDR3 region has the DNA TGTGCCAGCAGTTATGGGGGTGGGGGCGTTCAGCCCCAGCATTTT. Translation: CASSYGGGGVQPQHF.

The genes are TRBV27 and TRBJ2-5; the match to TRBD1 covers 8 bases. The tail of the sequence fits TRBJ2-7 better, so the J call may be wrong. The germline V gene encodes CDR1 MNHEY and CDR2 SMNVEV (reference sequence). This CDR3 contains 14 residues. The CDR3 here is CASRLTGEAYEQYF. The CDR3 DNA reads TGTGCCAGCAGACTGACAGGGGAGGCCTACGAGCAGTACTTC.

This clone was detected once. The chain links TRBV6-6 to TRBJ1-5; 7 bases map to TRBD1. J lost 8 bases, V lost 7 bases, and 8 bases had no gene match. The CDR3 totals 13 residues. Germline loops: CDR1 MNHNY, CDR2 SVGAGI (reference sequence). The CDR3 region is CASNQDRLEPQHF. The DNA of the CDR3 is TGTGCCAGCAACCAGGACAGGCTGGAGCCCCAGCATTTT.

CDR3 bases: TGTGCCAGCAGTCCTCGGACTCAGTCGGGAACTGAAGCTTTCTTT. Protein: CASSPRTQSGTEAFF. The rearrangement joins TRBV6-5 to TRBJ1-1; D is uncertain. The ends were cut back, 5 bases at V and 5 bases at J, with 18 bases in the middle. CDR1 is MNHEY, CDR2 SVGAGI, per germline. The CDR3 is made up of 15 amino acids.

V usage is TRBV28 and J usage is TRBJ2-3; 9 nucleotides align to TRBD2. This CDR3 comprises 17 residues. CDR1 is MDHEN, CDR2 SYDVKM, per germline. The J segment lost 0 bases and the V segment lost 7 bases, leaving 11 bases of the junction unmatched. CDR3 DNA sequence: TGTGCCAGCACCCTGGAGGGGACTAGCCCTAGCACAGATACGCAGTATTTT. This encodes CASTLEGTSPSTDTQYF.

The V call is TRBV9, the J call TRBJ1-1; 8 bases match TRBD1. Germline-derived CDR1 and CDR2 are SGDLS and YYNGEE. The CDR3 has 14 residues. Trimming took 2 bases from V and 4 from J; bases not matched to a gene: 4. The CDR3 DNA reads as TGTGCCAGCAGCGTGGGGCAGGGGGCCACTGAAGCTTTCTTT. Encoded protein: CASSVGQGATEAFF.

The chain joins TRBV6-1 to TRBJ2-3; 10 nucleotides align to TRBD1. The CDR3 is made up of 16 amino acids. The germline CDR1 and CDR2 sequences are MNHNS and SASEGT. J gave up 2 bases and V 0 bases, and 2 bases lay outside the gene matches. DNA of the CDR3: TGTGCCAGCAGTGAAGCGGGACAGGGGAACACAGATACGCAGTATTTT. Translating it yields CASSEAGQGNTDTQYF.

The gene calls are TRBV4-3 and TRBJ1-1; D not certain. The CDR3 is 13 amino acids. CDR1 is LGHNA, CDR2 YSLEER, per germline. The germline V and J ends were trimmed by 4 bases and 7 bases, with 13 bases remaining between them. The CDR3 spells CASSLLGRSEAFF. In DNA, the CDR3 is TGCGCCAGCAGCCTGTTGGGGAGGAGTGAAGCTTTCTTT.